The 8 T cell receptor beta chains reported below all come from one sample, sequenced in a study of shared clonotypes between healthy human individuals. Assay: immunoSEQ multiplex PCR; the TCRdb copy retains only in-frame clones and omits some. The table lists over 2 million clones, around 93% of them singletons. Sequences were obtained from naive CD4+ T cells from PBMCs. This sample's subset: CD45RA+ positively selected. Every receptor here comes from a man between 18 and 35 years old in good health. Some clones in this sample may be carry-over from other donors' samples.

The rearrangement links TRBV28 to TRBJ2-3; D gene uncertain. In germline, CDR1 is MDHEN, CDR2 SYDVKM. The V end lost 8 bases, the J end lost 1 base, and 13 bases lay between the germline ends. The CDR3 extends over 14 amino acids. CDR3 sequence (DNA): TGTGCCAGCTCTACGGCCCGAGGCACAGATACGCAGTATTTT. Translated, it gives CASSTARGTDTQYF.

The chain combines TRBV4-1 with TRBJ2-7; the D gene could be TRBD1 or TRBD2 (5 bases each). CDR3 length: 18 amino acids. Trimming cost V 1 base and J 3 bases, with 22 bases left between them. The germline V gene encodes CDR1 MGHRA and CDR2 YSYEKL. Here the CDR3 DNA reads TGCGCCAGCAGCCAAGTTGCCTCCCGTGGGGGTCGTGTCTACGAGCAGTACTTC. This gives the protein CASSQVASRGGRVYEQYF.

The rearrangement links TRBV6-5 to TRBJ2-2; tentative D call: TRBD2 (6 bases). Trimming cost V 8 bases and J 4 bases, with 14 bases left between them. The V gene's germline CDR1 is MNHEY and CDR2 SVGAGI. CDR3 length: 14 residues. Written as DNA, the CDR3 is TGTGCCAGCCAGGTGGCGGGGAGCACCGGGGAGCTGTTTTTT. It codes for CASQVAGSTGELFF.

Remarks on this clone: Other nucleotide sequences from this sample produce the same CDR3. The chain has TRBV5-1 and TRBJ1-5; D is unresolved. The V and J ends lost 4 bases and 2 bases respectively, with 10 bases between them. From germline, CDR1 is SGHRS and CDR2 YFSETQ. This CDR3 comprises 14 residues. Here the CDR3 DNA reads TGCGCCAGCAGCCCCTCCAGCGGCAATCAGCCCCAGCATTTT. Its protein product is CASSPSSGNQPQHF.

Concerning this clone itself: This sample also contains other DNA sequences that code for the same CDR3. DNA of the CDR3: TGCAGCGTTGGGCAGGAGACCCAGTACTTC. It specifies CSVGQETQYF. The V call is TRBV29-1, the J call TRBJ2-5, with no clear D. Per germline, CDR1 SQVTM and CDR2 ANQGSEA. V was pared by 4 bases and J by 5 bases, with 5 bases between. The CDR3 has 10 residues.

The rearrangement joins TRBV6-5 to TRBJ1-1, with 10 bases lining up with TRBD1. The germline gives CDR1 MNHEY, CDR2 SVGAGI. The V segment lost 6 bases and the J segment 4 bases; nucleotides outside the gene matches: 8. The CDR3 is 15 residues long. As DNA, the CDR3 is TGTGCCAGCAGCCCACCCCGGACAGGGGGCACTGAAGCTTTCTTT. Translated, it gives CASSPPRTGGTEAFF.

The rearrangement uses TRBV28 and TRBJ1-4; tentatively, D is TRBD1 (6 bases). Trimming pared 5 bases from V and 8 bases from J, leaving 24 bases between. The CDR3 spans 17 residues. Germline loops: CDR1 MDHEN, CDR2 SYDVKM. The DNA for the CDR3 is TGTGCCAGCAGTGCCACAGGGTTTGATGTTGAGCAAGAAAAACTGTTTTTT. It encodes CASSATGFDVEQEKLFF. Combining the CDR3 with reference TRBV28 and TRBJ1-4 gives the whole variable domain DVKVTQSSRYLVKRTGEKVFLECVQDMDHENMFWYRQDPGLGLRLIYFSYDVKMKEKGDIPEGYSVSREKKERFSLILESASTNQTSMYLCASSATGFDVEQEKLFFGSGTQLSVL.

The chain carries TRBV19 and TRBJ2-1; TRBD1 or TRBD2 may be the D gene (5 bases each). V lost 2 bases, J lost 4 bases, and 9 bases lay in between. The CDR3 totals 14 residues. CDR1 is LNHDA and CDR2 is SQIVND in the germline V gene (reference sequence). The CDR3 loop reads CASSIRDRYNEQFF. The CDR3 nucleotides read TGTGCCAGTAGTATAAGGGACCGTTACAATGAGCAGTTCTTC.